This T cell receptor (beta chain) is drawn from a study of siplizumab effects on memory and regulatory T cells. Repertoires were generated with immunoSEQ multiplex PCR, while TCRdb's copy carries only in-frame clones and drops some. Counted here are roughly 60,000 clones, about 92% occurring once; the ten biggest clones make up roughly two fifths. This TCR was recovered from a human donor in good health. Sequenced: CD8+ T cells sorted from blood.

CDR3 in DNA: TGTGCCAGCAGCCAAGAGCTTTCGGGGACTTCATACGAGCAGTACTTC. Protein: CASSQELSGTSYEQYF. The chain joins TRBV4-2 to TRBJ2-7, with D possibly TRBD2 on 6 matching bases. Trimming took off 0 bases at V and 4 bases at J, with 16 bases between the two ends. Per germline, CDR1 LGHNA and CDR2 YNFKEQ. This CDR3 comprises 16 residues.